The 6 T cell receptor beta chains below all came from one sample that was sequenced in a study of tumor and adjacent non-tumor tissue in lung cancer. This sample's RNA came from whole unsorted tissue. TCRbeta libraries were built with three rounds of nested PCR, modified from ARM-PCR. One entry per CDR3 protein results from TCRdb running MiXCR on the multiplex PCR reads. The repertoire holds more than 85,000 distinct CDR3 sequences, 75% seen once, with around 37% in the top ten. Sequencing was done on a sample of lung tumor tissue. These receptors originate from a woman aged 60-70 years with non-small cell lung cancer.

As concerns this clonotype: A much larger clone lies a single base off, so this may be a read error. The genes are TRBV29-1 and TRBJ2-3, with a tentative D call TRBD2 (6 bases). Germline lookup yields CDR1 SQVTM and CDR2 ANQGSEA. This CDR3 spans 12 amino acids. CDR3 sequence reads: CSVERGADTKYF. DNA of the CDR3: TGCAGCGTTGAGCGGGGAGCAGATACGAAGTATTTT.

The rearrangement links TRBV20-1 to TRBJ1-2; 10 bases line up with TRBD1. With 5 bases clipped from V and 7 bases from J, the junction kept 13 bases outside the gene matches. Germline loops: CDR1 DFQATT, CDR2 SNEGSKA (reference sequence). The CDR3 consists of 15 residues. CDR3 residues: CSAPLDRGTLSGYTF. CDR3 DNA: TGCAGTGCTCCCCTGGACAGGGGGACACTCTCTGGCTACACCTTC.

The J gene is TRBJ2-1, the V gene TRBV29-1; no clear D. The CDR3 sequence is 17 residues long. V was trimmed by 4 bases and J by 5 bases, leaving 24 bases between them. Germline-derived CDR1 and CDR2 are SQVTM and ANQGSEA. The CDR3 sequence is CSVGVNGSRQGHNEQFF. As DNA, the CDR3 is TGCAGCGTTGGAGTTAATGGAAGTCGGCAAGGTCACAATGAGCAGTTCTTC.

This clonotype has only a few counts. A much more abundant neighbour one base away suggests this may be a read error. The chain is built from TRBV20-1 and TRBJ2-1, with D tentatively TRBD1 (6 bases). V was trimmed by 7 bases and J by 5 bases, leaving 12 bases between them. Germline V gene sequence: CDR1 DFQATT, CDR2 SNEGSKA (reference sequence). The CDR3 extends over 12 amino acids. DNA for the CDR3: TGCAGTGGGAGGACAGAAGACAATGAGCAGTTCTTC. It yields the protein CSGRTEDNEQFF.

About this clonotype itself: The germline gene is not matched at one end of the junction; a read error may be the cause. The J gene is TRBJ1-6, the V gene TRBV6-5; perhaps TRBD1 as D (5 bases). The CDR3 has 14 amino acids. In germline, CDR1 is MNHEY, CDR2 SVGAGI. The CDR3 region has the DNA TGTGCCAGCAAAATTACGGGGGTTGATTCATCCCTCCACTTT. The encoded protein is CASKITGVDSSLHF.

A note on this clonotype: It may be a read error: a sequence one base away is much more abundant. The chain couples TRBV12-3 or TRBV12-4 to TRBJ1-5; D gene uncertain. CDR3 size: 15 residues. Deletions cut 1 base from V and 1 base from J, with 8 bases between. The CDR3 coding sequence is TGTGCCAGCAGTTTAGTCAAGAAAAGCAATCAGCCCCAGCATTTT. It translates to CASSLVKKSNQPQHF.